The source of this T cell receptor beta chain is a study of shared clonotypes between healthy human individuals (dated by TCRdb to 2018 to 2020). Broadly, across the study: Three men and a couple of women, aged 18 to 49 years, made up the cohort. The study deeply sequenced blood TCR repertoires of five healthy adults to estimate repertoire size and the extent of clonotype sharing between individuals. To increase sequencing depth and limit assay-specific biases, different laboratories used diverse techniques to prepare libraries and sequence TCR repertoires. Each donor's leukapheresis produced roughly between roughly 0.94 and 9.5 billion PBMCs. For each donor, three plates each were used for CD4 naive and CD4 memory, two plates were used for CD8 naive, and one plate was used for CD8 memory.

Using the deep immunoSEQ assay, multiplex PCR amplified TCR CDR3 regions from genomic DNA. Genomic DNA extracted from each cell subset was distributed evenly over all wells of several immunoSEQ 96-well plates, and each plate served as one replicate. Each replicate PCR for sorted subsets received around 210 ng genomic DNA, equal to around 32,000 T cell genomes. The purified libraries were quantified using a Qubit 3.0 fluorometer, sized with a Bioanalyzer 2100, and then quantified again using the KAPA Library Quantification kit. Each immunoSEQ 96-well plate was sequenced on its own single-read 150-cycle Illumina NextSeq 550 flow cell. The study's processing was this. Because the immunoSEQ output held only junctional sequences and lacked quality scores, the filtering could not match the filtering applied to full-length reads. To assign V/J genes and CDR3, sequences were annotated against IMGT germline references using PyIR, a Python wrapper for IgBLAST v1.9. Reads with weak V/J assignments (E-value above 1e-6), missing CDR3, stop codons, out-of-frame junctions, or ambiguous translated residues were removed. V3J clonotypes were defined by identical inferred V gene, J gene, and CDR3 amino acid sequence. Percentage overlap between repertoires was computed as shared unique clonotypes divided by the size of the smaller repertoire. Three approaches were used to assess repertoire richness: RTK rarefaction, the Chao1 estimator, and Recon v2.1 estimates of unobserved clonotypes. For all TCRbeta clonotypes obtained by the gDNA method from four donors, generation probabilities were computed with OLGA. Not all clones reach the TCRdb copy of this immuneACCESS table, which keeps in-frame sequences only. Checked studies attribute under half of the gap to unresolved V genes and leave the rest unexplained. V, J and clone size derive from that table, while D and trimming were established from the DNA sequence. The table for this sample lists approximately 2,200,000 clones; about 92% of them were counted only once. The top ten clones comprise about 1.8% of the sample.

Overall study outcomes, separate from this receptor: Incomplete sequencing was indicated by rarefaction of sorted-subset datasets, despite the large sequencing depth. Because the study included only a small number of donors, the genetic and exposure-history diversity represented was limited. Naive subsets generally had larger estimated clonotype richness than memory subsets. Sharing across several donors was observed for approximately 5% of naive CD4, over 3% of naive CD8, roughly 2.4% of memory CD4, and about 0.4% of memory CD8 clonotypes. Compared with non-shared clonotypes, the clonotypes found in all four sorted-subset donors had higher generation probabilities. Pairwise subsampling indicated that sequencing depth was expected to affect the degree of clonotype sharing among donors. Only blood was sampled, and tissue TCR repertoires likely differ from those in blood.

CD8 naive samples consisted of CD45RO-negative cells that were positively selected for CCR7, yielding a CD45RA+CCR7+ population without TemRA cells. The donors were healthy, HIV-negative adults with no recently reported acute infections or vaccinations. Every donor was a Caucasian adult living in Nashville, Tennessee, USA. Blood was collected by leukapheresis, and PBMCs were isolated by Ficoll-Histopaque density gradient centrifugation and then cryopreserved in liquid nitrogen vapor phase. Analytical flow cytometry was used to check the purity and quantity of every magnetically sorted T cell population. Each sorted fraction had its genomic DNA isolated and then quantified by UV absorbance on a Nanodrop 2000c. A note on this clone: No antigen is known for it. Base qualities are not recorded, but no much larger clone differs from it by a single base.

Inclusive of the bounding cysteine and phenylalanine, the CDR3 is 14 residues long. Only the CDR3 part of the read is kept: 42 bases, read in frame from the first base. Based on the germline V gene, the CDR1 and CDR2 sequences are SGHRS and YFSETQ. V lost 0 bases and J lost 6 bases, and the count of bases not matched to a germline gene is 1. This clonotype was sampled from a man aged 18 to 29 in good health. Some clones in this sample may be carry-over from other donors' samples. The rearranged chain carries TRBV5-1 and TRBJ2-7, and 12 junctional nucleotides match TRBD2. The sample consisted of naive CD8+ T cells from PBMCs. Explained via the paper, the cell subset or site label denotes: CD45RA+CCR7+. The CDR3 reads as follows: CASSLGLAGVEQYF. At the DNA level, the sequence is TGCGCCAGCAGCTTGGGACTAGCGGGAGTCGAGCAGTACTTC. The full variable domain, completed from the reference TRBV5-1 and TRBJ2-7 proteins outside the CDR3, reads KAGVTQTPRYLIKTRGQQVTLSCSPISGHRSVSWYQQTPGQGLQFLFEYFSETQRNKGNFPGRFSGRQFSNSRSEMNVSTLELGDSALYLCASSLGLAGVEQYFGPGTRLTVT.